What follows are 7 T cell receptor beta chains derived from one specimen sequenced in a study of blood T cells in healthy people across ages. Primers used in a second PCR of about 6 to 11 cycles were a sample-barcoded 5' primer and a J-beta primer mix. In TCRdb, the 5' RACE reads were re-called with MiXCR into one record per CDR3 protein. The sample has about 830,000 distinct CDR3 sequences, about 62% seen once. Sequenced material: blood. These receptors all come from a man younger than 40 in good health.

CDR3: CASSLATMTGGNTEAFF. The CDR3 DNA reads TGCGCCAGCAGCTTGGCTACTATGACAGGGGGGAACACTGAAGCTTTCTTT. This chain links TRBV5-1 with TRBJ1-1; 9 nucleotides line up with TRBD1. V was pared by 0 bases and J by 1 base, with 7 bases of the junction left unmatched. The CDR3 is 17 residues long. Germline V gene data show CDR1 as SGHRS and CDR2 as YFSETQ.

This clonotype was recorded a few times. The V and J genes are TRBV4-3 and TRBJ2-5; 8 bases map to TRBD2. The V segment lost 4 bases and the J segment 11 bases; nucleotides outside the gene matches: 9. The V gene's germline CDR1 is LGHNA and CDR2 YSLEER. The CDR3 loop spans 13 amino acids. The CDR3 DNA reads as TGCGCCAGCAGCCCGAGGGCAGCGGGGGAGCAGTACTTC. This codes for CASSPRAAGEQYF.

The V and J genes are TRBV2 and TRBJ2-1; D tentatively reads TRBD1 or TRBD2 (5 bases each). The V end was cut by 2 bases, the J end by 0 bases, with 8 bases between. The CDR3 totals 15 residues. Per the germline V gene, CDR1 is SNHLY and CDR2 is FYNNEI. CDR3: CASSELGVSYNEQFF. The DNA of the CDR3 is TGTGCCAGCAGTGAACTGGGGGTCTCCTACAATGAGCAGTTCTTC.

V and J are TRBV27 and TRBJ2-4, with 9 bases lining up with TRBD2. The J call is doubtful: the DNA matches TRBJ2-7 better. Germline V lookup: CDR1 MNHEY, CDR2 SMNVEV (reference sequence). The CDR3 sequence is 15 residues long. The CDR3 coding sequence is TGTGCCACCGTGCGGGGTAGCGGGGGTTCCTACGAGCAGTACTTC. It yields the protein CATVRGSGGSYEQYF.

The chain carries TRBV4-2 and TRBJ2-3; 7 bases match TRBD2. J gave up 6 bases and V 0 bases, and 12 bases lay outside the gene matches. The CDR3 sequence is 17 residues long. Germline V CDR1 and CDR2: LGHNA, YNFKEQ. The DNA for the CDR3 is TGTGCCAGCAGCCAAGATCCCGGGCTAGCGGAGGCCGATACGCAGTATTTT. Translation gives CASSQDPGLAEADTQYF.

V usage is TRBV9 and J usage is TRBJ2-3; 7 nucleotides align to TRBD2. V shed 3 bases, J shed 2 bases, and the junction held 3 bases outside the gene matches. The length of the CDR3 is 14 residues. Germline CDR1 reads SGDLS; CDR2 reads YYNGEE. The CDR3 loop is CASSGDYYTDTQYF. The CDR3 nucleotides are TGTGCCAGCAGCGGGGACTACTACACAGATACGCAGTATTTT.

This clonotype was detected a few times. The chain has TRBV6-1 and TRBJ1-5; no reliable D call. This CDR3 has 15 residues. V lost 3 bases and J 9 bases, leaving 18 bases between the germline ends. Per germline, CDR1 MNHNS and CDR2 SASEGT. CDR3 residues: CASSESTDGLRPQHF. The CDR3 bases are TGTGCCAGCAGTGAGTCGACGGACGGACTACGGCCCCAGCATTTT.